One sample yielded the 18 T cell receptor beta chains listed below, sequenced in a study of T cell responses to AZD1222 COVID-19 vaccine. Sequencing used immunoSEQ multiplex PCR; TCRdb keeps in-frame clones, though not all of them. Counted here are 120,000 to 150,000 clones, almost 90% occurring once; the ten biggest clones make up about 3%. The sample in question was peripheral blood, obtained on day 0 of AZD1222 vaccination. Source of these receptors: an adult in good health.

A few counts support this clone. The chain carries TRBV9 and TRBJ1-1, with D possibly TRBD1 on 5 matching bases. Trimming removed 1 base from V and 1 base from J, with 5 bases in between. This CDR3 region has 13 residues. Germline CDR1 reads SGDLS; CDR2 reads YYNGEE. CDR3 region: CASSVQGNTEAFF. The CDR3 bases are TGTGCCAGCAGCGTACAGGGGAACACTGAAGCTTTCTTT.

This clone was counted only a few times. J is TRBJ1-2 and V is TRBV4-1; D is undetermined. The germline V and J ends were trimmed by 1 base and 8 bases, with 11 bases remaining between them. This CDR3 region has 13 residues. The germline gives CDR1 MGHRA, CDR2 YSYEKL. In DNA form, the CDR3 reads TGCGCCAGCAGCCAAGTCGTTTTGAGGGGCTACACCTTC. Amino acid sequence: CASSQVVLRGYTF.

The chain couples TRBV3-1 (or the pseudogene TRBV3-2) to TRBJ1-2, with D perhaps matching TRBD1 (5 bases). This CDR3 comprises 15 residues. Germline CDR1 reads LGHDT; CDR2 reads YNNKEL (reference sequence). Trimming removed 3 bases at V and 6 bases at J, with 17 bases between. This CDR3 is CASSQVGALGNGYTF. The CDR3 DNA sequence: TGTGCCAGCAGCCAGGTCGGGGCGCTAGGAAATGGCTACACCTTC.

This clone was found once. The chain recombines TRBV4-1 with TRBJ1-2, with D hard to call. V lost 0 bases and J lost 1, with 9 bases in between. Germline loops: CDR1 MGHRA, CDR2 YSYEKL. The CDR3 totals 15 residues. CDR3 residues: CASSQERTVNYGYTF. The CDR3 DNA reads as TGCGCCAGCAGCCAAGAGCGCACGGTTAACTATGGCTACACCTTC.

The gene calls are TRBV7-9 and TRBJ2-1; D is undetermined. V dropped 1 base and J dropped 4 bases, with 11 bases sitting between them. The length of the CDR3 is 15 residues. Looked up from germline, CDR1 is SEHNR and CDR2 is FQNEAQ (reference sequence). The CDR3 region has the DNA TGTGCCAGCAGCTTAGGGTTTGGAGCTTACAATGAGCAGTTCTTC. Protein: CASSLGFGAYNEQFF.

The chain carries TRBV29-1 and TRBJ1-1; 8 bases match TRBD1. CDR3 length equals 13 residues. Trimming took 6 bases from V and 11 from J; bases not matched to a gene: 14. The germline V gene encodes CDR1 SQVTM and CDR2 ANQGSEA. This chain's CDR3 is CSVGPGQGDEAFF. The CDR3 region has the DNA TGCAGCGTGGGTCCAGGACAGGGAGATGAGGCTTTCTTT.

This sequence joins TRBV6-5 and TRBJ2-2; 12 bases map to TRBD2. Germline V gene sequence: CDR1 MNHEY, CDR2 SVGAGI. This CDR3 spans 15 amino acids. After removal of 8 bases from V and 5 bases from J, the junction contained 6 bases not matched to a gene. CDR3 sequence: CASCLAGGPTGELFF. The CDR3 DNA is TGTGCCAGCTGCCTAGCGGGAGGGCCTACCGGGGAGCTGTTTTTT.

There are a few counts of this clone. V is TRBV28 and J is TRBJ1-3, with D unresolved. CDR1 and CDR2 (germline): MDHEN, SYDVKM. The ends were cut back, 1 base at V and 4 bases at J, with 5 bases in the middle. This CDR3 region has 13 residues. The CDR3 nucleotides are TGTGCCAGCAGTTTATTATTGGGAAACACCATATATTTT. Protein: CASSLLLGNTIYF.

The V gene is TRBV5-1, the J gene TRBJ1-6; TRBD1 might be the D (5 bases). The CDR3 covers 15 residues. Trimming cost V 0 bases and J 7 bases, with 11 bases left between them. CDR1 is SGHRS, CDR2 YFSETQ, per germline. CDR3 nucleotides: TGCGCCAGCAGCTTGGGGCAGGGTCTGAATTCACCCCTCCACTTT. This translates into CASSLGQGLNSPLHF.

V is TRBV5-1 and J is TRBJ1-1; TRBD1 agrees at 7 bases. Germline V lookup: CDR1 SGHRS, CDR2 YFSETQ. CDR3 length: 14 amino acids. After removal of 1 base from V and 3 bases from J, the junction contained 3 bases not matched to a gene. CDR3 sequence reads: CASSLSQGDTEAFF. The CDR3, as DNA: TGCGCCAGCAGCTTGAGTCAGGGGGACACTGAAGCTTTCTTT.

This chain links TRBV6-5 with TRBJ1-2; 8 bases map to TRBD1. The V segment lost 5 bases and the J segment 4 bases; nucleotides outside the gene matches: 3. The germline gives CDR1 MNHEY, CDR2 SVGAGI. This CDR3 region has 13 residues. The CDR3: CASSPRGLYGYTF. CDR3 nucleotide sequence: TGTGCCAGCAGTCCCAGGGGGCTCTATGGCTACACCTTC.

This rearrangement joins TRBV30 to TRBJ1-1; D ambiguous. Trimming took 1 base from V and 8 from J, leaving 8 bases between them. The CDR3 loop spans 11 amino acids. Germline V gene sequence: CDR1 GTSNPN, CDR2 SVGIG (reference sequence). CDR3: CAWSEQFEAFF. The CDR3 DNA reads TGTGCCTGGAGTGAACAGTTCGAAGCTTTCTTT.

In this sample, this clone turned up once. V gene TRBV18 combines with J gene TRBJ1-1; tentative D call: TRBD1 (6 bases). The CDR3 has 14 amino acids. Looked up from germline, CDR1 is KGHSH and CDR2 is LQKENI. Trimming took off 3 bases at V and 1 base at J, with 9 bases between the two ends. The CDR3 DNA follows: TGTGCCAGCTCACCGGGGGGCGAGAACACTGAAGCTTTCTTT. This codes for CASSPGGENTEAFF.

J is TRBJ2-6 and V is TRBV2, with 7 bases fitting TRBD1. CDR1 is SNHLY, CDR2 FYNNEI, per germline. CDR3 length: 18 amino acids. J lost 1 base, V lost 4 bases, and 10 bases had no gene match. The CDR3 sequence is CASSGIGTAVSGANVLTF. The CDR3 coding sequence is TGTGCCAGCAGTGGTATCGGGACAGCAGTATCTGGGGCCAACGTCCTGACTTTC.

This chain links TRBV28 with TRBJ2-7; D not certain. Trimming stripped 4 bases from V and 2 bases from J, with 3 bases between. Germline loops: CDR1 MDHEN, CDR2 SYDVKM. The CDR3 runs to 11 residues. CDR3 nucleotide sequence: TGTGCCAGCAGTTCACCCTACGAGCAGTACTTC. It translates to CASSSPYEQYF.

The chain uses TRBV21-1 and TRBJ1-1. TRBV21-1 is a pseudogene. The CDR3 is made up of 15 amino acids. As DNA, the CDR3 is TGTGCCAGCAGCAAACCGATAACGGCGAACACTGAAGCTTTCTTT. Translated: CASSKPITANTEAFF.

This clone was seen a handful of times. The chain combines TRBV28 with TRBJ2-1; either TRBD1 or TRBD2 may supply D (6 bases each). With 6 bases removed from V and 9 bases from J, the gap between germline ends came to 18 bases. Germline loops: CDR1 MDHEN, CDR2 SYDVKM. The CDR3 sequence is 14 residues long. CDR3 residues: CASSQSLRGREQFF. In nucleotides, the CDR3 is TGTGCCAGCAGCCAATCACTTCGGGGGCGTGAGCAGTTCTTC.

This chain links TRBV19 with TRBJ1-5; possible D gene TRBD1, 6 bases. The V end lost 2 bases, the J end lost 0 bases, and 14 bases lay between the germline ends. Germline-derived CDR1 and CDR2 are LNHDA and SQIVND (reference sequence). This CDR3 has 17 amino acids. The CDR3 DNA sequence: TGTGCCAGTAGTATAACGGGGGGCAGCGATAGCAATCAGCCCCAGCATTTT. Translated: CASSITGGSDSNQPQHF.